A selection of T cell receptor beta chains follows, all from one sample in a study of shared clonotypes between healthy human individuals. Clones were read by immunoSEQ multiplex PCR, and TCRdb kept only the in-frame ones, dropping some. This sample has around 1.9 million clones, with approximately 94% found just once. Sample: naive CD8+ T cells from PBMCs. The receptors shown here come from a man aged 18 to 30 in good health. Some clones in this sample may be carry-over from other donors' samples. Each CDR3 is given with its conserved first and last residue. The order of the fields is D gene, J gene, clone size, V gene, CDR3 protein, CDR3 DNA. A D gene is named only where the DNA matches it firmly. Clone size, where shown, is once, few, many, or a class for clones that have expanded.

d_gene: NA
j_gene: TRBJ2-5
abundance: NA
v_gene: TRBV27
CDR3aa: CASGLPETQYF
CDR3nt: TGTGCCAGCGGCCTACCAGAGACCCAGTACTTC

d_gene: NA
j_gene: TRBJ1-5
abundance: NA
v_gene: TRBV28
CDR3aa: CASSFSQPQHF
CDR3nt: TGTGCCAGCAGTTTCAGTCAGCCCCAGCATTTT

d_gene: NA
j_gene: TRBJ1-2
abundance: NA
v_gene: TRBV7-9
CDR3aa: CASSWPGPTHYGYTF
CDR3nt: TGTGCCAGCAGCTGGCCGGGACCTACCCACTATGGCTACACCTTC

d_gene: NA
j_gene: TRBJ2-5
abundance: NA
v_gene: TRBV4-1
CDR3aa: CASSQGSAGQETQYF
CDR3nt: TGCGCCAGCAGCCAAGGGTCGGCAGGCCAAGAGACCCAGTACTTC

d_gene: TRBD2
j_gene: TRBJ2-3
abundance: NA
v_gene: TRBV9
CDR3aa: CASSVVAGEGTDTQYF
CDR3nt: TGTGCCAGCAGCGTAGTGGCGGGAGAGGGCACAGATACGCAGTATTTT

d_gene: NA
j_gene: TRBJ2-7
abundance: NA
v_gene: TRBV27
CDR3aa: CASSPGSLWEQYF
CDR3nt: TGTGCCAGCAGTCCAGGGAGTCTCTGGGAGCAGTACTTC

d_gene: NA
j_gene: TRBJ2-7
abundance: NA
v_gene: TRBV27
CDR3aa: CASSLSPGTGSHEQYF
CDR3nt: TGTGCCAGCAGTTTATCCCCCGGGACCGGGAGCCACGAGCAGTACTTC

d_gene: TRBD2
j_gene: TRBJ2-7
abundance: NA
v_gene: TRBV5-5
CDR3aa: CASSFWRGSYEQYF
CDR3nt: TGTGCCAGCAGCTTCTGGCGGGGGAGCTACGAGCAGTACTTC

d_gene: NA
j_gene: TRBJ1-2
abundance: NA
v_gene: TRBV6-5
CDR3aa: CASSSSRTATYGYTF
CDR3nt: TGTGCCAGCAGTTCGTCCAGGACAGCGACCTATGGCTACACCTTC

d_gene: TRBD1
j_gene: TRBJ2-3
abundance: NA
v_gene: TRBV4-1
CDR3aa: CASSQLGQGISDTQYF
CDR3nt: TGCGCCAGCAGCCAACTGGGACAGGGGATTTCTGATACGCAGTATTTT

d_gene: TRBD2
j_gene: TRBJ2-1
abundance: NA
v_gene: TRBV7-9
CDR3aa: CASRTGTNGEQFF
CDR3nt: TGTGCCAGCAGGACCGGGACTAATGGTGAGCAGTTCTTC

d_gene: NA
j_gene: TRBJ2-7
abundance: NA
v_gene: TRBV2
CDR3aa: CASSDRSSYGQYF
CDR3nt: TGTGCCAGCAGTGACAGGAGCTCCTACGGGCAGTACTTC

d_gene: TRBD1
j_gene: TRBJ2-7
abundance: NA
v_gene: TRBV27
CDR3aa: CASSSGTAFFEQYF
CDR3nt: TGTGCCAGCAGTTCCGGGACAGCCTTTTTCGAGCAGTACTTC

d_gene: NA
j_gene: TRBJ2-4
abundance: NA
v_gene: TRBV5-1
CDR3aa: CASSPGGKNIQYF
CDR3nt: TGCGCCAGCAGCCCCGGGGGCAAAAACATTCAGTACTTC

d_gene: NA
j_gene: TRBJ2-3
abundance: NA
v_gene: TRBV2
CDR3aa: CASSTPGSLTDTQYF
CDR3nt: TGTGCCAGCAGTACCCCAGGGTCCCTGACAGATACGCAGTATTTT

d_gene: TRBD1
j_gene: TRBJ2-6
abundance: NA
v_gene: TRBV27
CDR3aa: CASSSRDRGPGANVLTF
CDR3nt: TGTGCCAGCAGTAGCCGGGACAGGGGACCTGGGGCCAACGTCCTGACTTTC

d_gene: NA
j_gene: TRBJ2-7
abundance: NA
v_gene: TRBV2
CDR3aa: CASSEYGQTYEQYF
CDR3nt: TGTGCCAGCAGTGAATACGGCCAGACCTACGAGCAGTACTTC

d_gene: TRBD1
j_gene: TRBJ2-7
abundance: NA
v_gene: TRBV2
CDR3aa: CASGQGPYYEQYF
CDR3nt: TGTGCCAGTGGACAGGGGCCTTACTACGAGCAGTACTTC

d_gene: NA
j_gene: TRBJ1-1
abundance: few
v_gene: TRBV27
CDR3aa: CASSLAGRWSNTEAFF
CDR3nt: TGTGCCAGCAGTTTAGCAGGGCGGTGGAGTAACACTGAAGCTTTCTTT

d_gene: NA
j_gene: TRBJ2-7
abundance: once
v_gene: TRBV10-2
CDR3aa: CASSGPGDVYEQYF
CDR3nt: TGCGCCAGCAGTGGGCCGGGAGATGTCTACGAGCAGTACTTC

d_gene: NA
j_gene: TRBJ2-1
abundance: NA
v_gene: TRBV9
CDR3aa: CASSLSASSYNEQFF
CDR3nt: TGTGCCAGCAGCCTAAGCGCTAGCTCCTACAATGAGCAGTTCTTC

d_gene: NA
j_gene: TRBJ1-5
abundance: NA
v_gene: TRBV28
CDR3aa: CASSARGDSNQPQHF
CDR3nt: TGTGCCAGCAGCGCCCGGGGCGATAGCAATCAGCCCCAGCATTTT

d_gene: NA
j_gene: TRBJ1-1
abundance: NA
v_gene: TRBV6-5
CDR3aa: CASSYDGTEAFF
CDR3nt: TGTGCCAGCAGTTACGATGGGACTGAAGCTTTCTTT

d_gene: NA
j_gene: TRBJ1-5
abundance: NA
v_gene: TRBV4-1
CDR3aa: CASSPLAGDTNQPQHF
CDR3nt: TGCGCCAGCAGCCCGCTTGCCGGGGACACGAATCAGCCCCAGCATTTT

d_gene: NA
j_gene: TRBJ1-5
abundance: NA
v_gene: TRBV6-5
CDR3aa: CASSPRVGQPQHF
CDR3nt: TGTGCCAGCAGTCCTCGGGTAGGCCAGCCCCAGCATTTT

d_gene: TRBD2
j_gene: TRBJ2-1
abundance: NA
v_gene: TRBV15
CDR3aa: CATSRTSGKHNEQFF
CDR3nt: TGTGCCACCAGCAGGACAAGCGGGAAACACAATGAGCAGTTCTTC

d_gene: TRBD1
j_gene: TRBJ1-5
abundance: NA
v_gene: TRBV4-1
CDR3aa: CASSQGDRESQPQHF
CDR3nt: TGCGCCAGCAGCCAAGGGGACAGGGAGTCGCAGCCCCAGCATTTT

d_gene: NA
j_gene: TRBJ2-1
abundance: NA
v_gene: TRBV29-1
CDR3aa: CSVGGGRYNEQFF
CDR3nt: TGCAGCGTTGGCGGCGGACGGTACAATGAGCAGTTCTTC

d_gene: NA
j_gene: TRBJ1-5
abundance: NA
v_gene: TRBV19
CDR3aa: CASDTQGQPQHF
CDR3nt: TGTGCCAGTGACACTCAAGGGCAGCCCCAGCATTTT

d_gene: TRBD1
j_gene: TRBJ2-2
abundance: NA
v_gene: TRBV4-1
CDR3aa: CASSRDPGQGRTGELFF
CDR3nt: TGCGCCAGCAGCCGCGACCCGGGACAGGGAAGGACCGGGGAGCTGTTTTTT

d_gene: NA
j_gene: TRBJ1-5
abundance: NA
v_gene: TRBV27
CDR3aa: CASSPQGWRSNQPQHF
CDR3nt: TGTGCCAGCAGTCCACAGGGCTGGCGAAGCAATCAGCCCCAGCATTTT

d_gene: TRBD1
j_gene: TRBJ2-7
abundance: NA
v_gene: TRBV30
CDR3aa: CAWSWDRGLEQYF
CDR3nt: TGTGCCTGGTCTTGGGACAGGGGGCTCGAGCAGTACTTC

d_gene: NA
j_gene: TRBJ1-2
abundance: NA
v_gene: TRBV7-9
CDR3aa: CASSSRRQASNYGYTF
CDR3nt: TGTGCCAGCAGCTCCAGACGACAGGCCTCTAACTATGGCTACACCTTC

d_gene: NA
j_gene: TRBJ1-5
abundance: NA
v_gene: TRBV28
CDR3aa: CASSFPDRNQPQHF
CDR3nt: TGTGCCAGCAGTTTCCCGGACAGAAATCAGCCCCAGCATTTT

d_gene: TRBD1
j_gene: TRBJ1-1
abundance: NA
v_gene: TRBV28
CDR3aa: CASKTGGFAMNTEAFF
CDR3nt: TGTGCCAGCAAAACAGGGGGTTTCGCTATGAACACTGAAGCTTTCTTT

d_gene: NA
j_gene: TRBJ1-3
abundance: NA
v_gene: TRBV4-1
CDR3aa: CASSQGGSSGNTIYF
CDR3nt: TGCGCCAGCAGCCAGGGAGGAAGCTCTGGAAACACCATATATTTT

d_gene: TRBD2
j_gene: TRBJ2-5
abundance: NA
v_gene: TRBV11-2
CDR3aa: CASSNGLAGMETQYF
CDR3nt: TGTGCCAGCAGTAACGGACTAGCGGGAATGGAGACCCAGTACTTC

d_gene: TRBD2
j_gene: TRBJ2-5
abundance: NA
v_gene: TRBV15
CDR3aa: CATSSGIGTSYAQETQYF
CDR3nt: TGTGCCACCAGCAGCGGGATAGGGACTAGCTACGCCCAAGAGACCCAGTACTTC

d_gene: NA
j_gene: TRBJ2-2
abundance: NA
v_gene: TRBV4-1
CDR3aa: CASSSGLSGPGELFF
CDR3nt: TGCGCCAGCAGCTCGGGACTTTCGGGTCCCGGGGAGCTGTTTTTT

d_gene: NA
j_gene: TRBJ2-7
abundance: NA
v_gene: TRBV19
CDR3aa: CASTGSPGVPYEQYF
CDR3nt: TGTGCCAGTACAGGCTCCCCAGGGGTGCCCTACGAGCAGTACTTC

d_gene: TRBD2
j_gene: TRBJ2-1
abundance: NA
v_gene: TRBV9
CDR3aa: CASSVEVSGRHYNEQFF
CDR3nt: TGTGCCAGCAGCGTAGAAGTTAGCGGGCGCCACTACAATGAGCAGTTCTTC